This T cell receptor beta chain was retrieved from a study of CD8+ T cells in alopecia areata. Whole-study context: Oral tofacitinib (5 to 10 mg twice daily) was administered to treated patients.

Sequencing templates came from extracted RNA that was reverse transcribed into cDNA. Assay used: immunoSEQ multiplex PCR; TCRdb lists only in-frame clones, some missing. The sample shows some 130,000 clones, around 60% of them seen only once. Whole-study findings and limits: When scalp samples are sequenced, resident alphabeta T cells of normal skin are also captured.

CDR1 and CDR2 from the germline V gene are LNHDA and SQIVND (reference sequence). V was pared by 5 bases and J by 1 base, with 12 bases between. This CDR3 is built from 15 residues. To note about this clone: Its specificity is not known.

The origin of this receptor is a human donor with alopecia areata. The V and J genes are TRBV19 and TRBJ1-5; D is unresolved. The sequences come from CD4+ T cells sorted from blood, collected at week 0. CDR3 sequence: CASSSLRLSNQPQHF. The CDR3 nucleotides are TGTGCCAGTAGTTCCCTGAGGTTAAGCAATCAGCCCCAGCATTTT.